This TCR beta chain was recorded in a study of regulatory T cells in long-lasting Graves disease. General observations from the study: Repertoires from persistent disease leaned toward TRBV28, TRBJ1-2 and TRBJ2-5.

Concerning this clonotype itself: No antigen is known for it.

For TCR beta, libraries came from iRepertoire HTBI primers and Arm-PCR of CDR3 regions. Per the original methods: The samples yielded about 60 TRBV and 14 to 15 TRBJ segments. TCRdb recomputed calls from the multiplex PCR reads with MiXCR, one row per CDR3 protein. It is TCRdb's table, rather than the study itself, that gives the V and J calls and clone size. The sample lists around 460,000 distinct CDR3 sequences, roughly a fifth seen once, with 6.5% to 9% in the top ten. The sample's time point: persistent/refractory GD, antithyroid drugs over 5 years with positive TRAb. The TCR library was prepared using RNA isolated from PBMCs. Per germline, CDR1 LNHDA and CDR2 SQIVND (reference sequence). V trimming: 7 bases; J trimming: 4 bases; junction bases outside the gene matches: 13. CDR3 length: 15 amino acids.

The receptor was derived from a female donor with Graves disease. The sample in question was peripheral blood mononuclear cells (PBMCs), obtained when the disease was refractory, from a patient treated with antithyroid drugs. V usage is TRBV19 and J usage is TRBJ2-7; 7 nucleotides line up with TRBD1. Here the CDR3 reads CASTPARGPAYEQYF. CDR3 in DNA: TGTGCCAGTACCCCGGCGAGGGGGCCGGCGTACGAGCAGTACTTC.